A selection of T cell receptor beta chains follows, all from one sample in a study of blood T cell repertoires in COVID-19. Clones were read by immunoSEQ multiplex PCR, and TCRdb kept only the in-frame ones, dropping some. The sample shows roughly 190,000 clones, 84% of them seen only once. The source material was PBMCs or T cells enriched from blood (not recorded which). These receptor sequences come from a woman aged 25 to 45 who had been exposed to COVID-19. Both conserved end residues are part of each CDR3. D genes are given only for firm matches. Rows give clone size only sometimes, using once, few, many, or a class for an expanded clone.

NA | TRBD1 | TRBJ2-2 | TRBV7-2 | TGTGCCAGCAGCATCAAAGGACAGGGGACGAACACCGGGGAGCTGTTTTTT | CASSIKGQGTNTGELFF
NA | NA | TRBJ1-2 | TRBV10-2 | TGCGCCAGCTGGACACCTAACTATGGCTACACCTTC | CASWTPNYGYTF
NA | TRBD1 | TRBJ1-1 | TRBV11-2 | TGTGCCAGCAGCTTACTGTTAGGGGGCGGCACTGAAGCTTTCTTT | CASSLLLGGGTEAFF
few | NA | TRBJ2-1 | TRBV7-8 | TGTGCCAGCAGCGAACTCTTGGCCTACAATGAGCAGTTCTTC | CASSELLAYNEQFF
once | TRBD2 | TRBJ2-1 | TRBV3-1/TRBV3-2 | TGTGCCAGCAGCCGAAGACTAGCGGGGAACAGAGATGAGCAGTTCTTC | CASSRRLAGNRDEQFF
NA | NA | TRBJ1-1 | TRBV11-3 | TGTGCCAGCAGCCGGGGGGTTCGAGGGAACACTGAAGCTTTCTTT | CASSRGVRGNTEAFF
few | NA | TRBJ2-2 | TRBV19 | TGTGCCAGTAAGCAGGGGTCCGGGGAGCTGTTTTTT | CASKQGSGELFF
few | NA | TRBJ1-1 | TRBV27 | TGTGCCAGCAGTCTAGGGGCCGGTGTCACTGAAGCTTTCTTT | CASSLGAGVTEAFF
NA | NA | TRBJ2-2 | TRBV9 | TGTGCCAGCAGCGTAGCTTCGGTGATACTGAACACCGGGGAGCTGTTTTTT | CASSVASVILNTGELFF
NA | NA | TRBJ2-7 | TRBV6-1 | TGTGCCAGCAGTGACGGACACGACTACGAGCAGTACTTC | CASSDGHDYEQYF
NA | NA | TRBJ1-2 | TRBV24-1 | TGTGCCACCAGTGCCCCGGAGGGTGGCTACACCTTC | CATSAPEGGYTF
NA | NA | TRBJ1-1 | TRBV3-1/TRBV3-2 | TGTGCCAGTAAGGGGAGGGAGACAGGAATGAACACTGAAGCTTTCTTT | CASKGRETGMNTEAFF
NA | TRBD1 | TRBJ1-5 | TRBV6-2/TRBV6-3 | TGTGCCAGCAGTTACGAGGGGGCCGTTCAGCCCCAGCATTTT | CASSYEGAVQPQHF
NA | NA | TRBJ2-7 | TRBV19 | TGTGCCAGTAGTATGGGGACACCAAACGAGCAGTACTTC | CASSMGTPNEQYF
NA | TRBD2 | TRBJ2-1 | TRBV12-5 | TGTGCTAGTGACCCCGGGACTAGCGTCCTCAATGAGCAGTTCTTC | CASDPGTSVLNEQFF
NA | TRBD1 | TRBJ1-1 | TRBV10-2 | TGCGCCAGCAGCCCAGGACAGGGGGACACTGAAGCTTTCTTT | CASSPGQGDTEAFF
NA | NA | TRBJ2-1 | TRBV19 | TGTGCCAGTAGTTCCGCGGTGTACAATGAGCAGTTCTTC | CASSSAVYNEQFF
NA | NA | TRBJ1-1 | TRBV2 | TGTGCCAGCAGTGACCCAGGGAACATCACTGAAGCTTTCTTT | CASSDPGNITEAFF
once | NA | TRBJ1-5 | TRBV10-2 | TGCGCCAGCAGTGAGGCGTATCAGCCCCAGCATTTT | CASSEAYQPQHF
few | NA | TRBJ1-2 | TRBV5-1 | TGCGCCAGCAGCACCAGGGAACTAAGAGGCTACACCTTC | CASSTRELRGYTF
NA | NA | TRBJ2-1 | TRBV7-6 | TGTGCCAGCAGCTCCCCCTATAGTCTATACAATGAGCAGTTCTTC | CASSSPYSLYNEQFF
NA | TRBD2 | TRBJ2-1 | TRBV27 | TGTGCCAGCCGGGAGGGGGGTCATGGCAATGAGCAGTTCTTC | CASREGGHGNEQFF
once | TRBD1 | TRBJ2-7 | TRBV5-8 | TGTGCCAGCAGCTGGACAGGGAATGAGCAGTACTTC | CASSWTGNEQYF
NA | TRBD2 | TRBJ2-1 | TRBV7-9 | TGTGCCAGCAGCTTAGTGGGACTAGCGAATGAGCAGTTCTTC | CASSLVGLANEQFF